Sequencing of this T cell receptor beta chain was carried out in a study of early T cells in non-severe SARS-CoV-2 infection. TCRdb re-derived calls from the 5' RACE reads in MiXCR, one entry per CDR3 protein. This table has roughly 72,000 distinct CDR3 sequences, 9.5% to 15% appearing once. This clonotype was counted at least ten times. Its matching antigen is unknown. Germline CDR1 reads DFQATT; CDR2 reads SNEGSKA (reference sequence). CDR3 length: 13 amino acids. The V end lost 7 bases, the J end lost 8 bases, and 20 bases lay between the germline ends. Study-level results: In VDJdb matching, anti-spike CD8 responses were favored while private and CD4 specificities went missing.

The V gene is TRBV20-1, the J gene TRBJ1-2; TRBD1 is a possible D gene (5 bases). The origin of this receptor is an adult who was a healthcare worker with PCR-confirmed SARS-CoV-2 infection or an uninfected control (not recorded which). Input material: whole blood. CDR3 bases: TGCAGTGTGGGCCAGGGCGTTTTTGGGGGCTACACCTTC. It encodes CSVGQGVFGGYTF.